This TCR beta chain originates from a study of T cells in Graves' hyperthyroidism and ophthalmopathy. Study summary: Peripheral blood collection took place at initial diagnosis, before any treatment.

The CDR3 runs 14 residues. The V gene's germline CDR1 is MNHEY and CDR2 SVGAGI. V gave up 2 bases and J gave up 5 bases, with 9 bases separating them. Patients were excluded for uncontrolled infection, other autoimmune disease, pregnancy or lactation. Amplified TCR beta CDR3 regions derived from RNA transcripts. A first-round RT-PCR of the TCR CDR3 used the HTBI primer set. Via MiXCR, TCRdb re-called the multiplex PCR reads, giving one row per CDR3 protein. The data show hundreds of thousands of distinct CDR3 sequences, 38% seen once. The chain carries TRBV6-5 and TRBJ2-2; the D gene is possibly TRBD1 (6 bases). This clonotype was sampled from a man in his late teens or twenties with Graves' hyperthyroidism. What was sequenced was blood. The CDR3 is CASSYITGTGELFF. For the CDR3, the DNA is TGTGCCAGCAGTTACATCACAGGGACCGGGGAGCTGTTTTTT.